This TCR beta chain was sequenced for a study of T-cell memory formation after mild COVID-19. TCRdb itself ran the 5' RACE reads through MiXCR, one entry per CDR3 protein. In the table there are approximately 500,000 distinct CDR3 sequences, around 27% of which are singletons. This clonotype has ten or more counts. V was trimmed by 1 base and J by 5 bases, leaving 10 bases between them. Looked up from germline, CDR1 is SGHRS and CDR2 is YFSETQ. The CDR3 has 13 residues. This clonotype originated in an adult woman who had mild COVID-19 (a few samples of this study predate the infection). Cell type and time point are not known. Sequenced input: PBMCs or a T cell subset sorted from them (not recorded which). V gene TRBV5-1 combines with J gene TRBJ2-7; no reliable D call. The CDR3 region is CASSLLGIHEQYF. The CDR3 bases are TGCGCCAGCAGCTTGCTAGGGATCCACGAGCAGTACTTC.